This entry lists 9 T cell receptor beta chains sequenced from one sample in a study of a mutant IDH1 vaccine in newly diagnosed glioma. Which antigens these TCRs recognize remains unknown. Only in-frame clones appear in the TCRdb table, and some are missing; sequencing was by immunoSEQ multiplex PCR. The sample comprises roughly 130,000 clones, 80% of which are singletons, and approximately 5% rests with the top ten. Stated time point: week 11, during vaccination. Doses of 300 ug of mutant IDH1 20-mer peptide were given with topical imiquimod. This material consisted of PBMCs, taken from a glioma patient whose treatment included an IDH1 peptide vaccine. The receptor set was obtained from a man in his forties or fifties with glioma.

The chain carries TRBV5-4 and TRBJ2-5, with TRBD1 identical over 9 bases. This CDR3 is built from 16 residues. The V gene end was trimmed by 5 bases and the J gene end by 2 bases; junction bases not matched to a gene: 10. CDR1 and CDR2 from the germline V gene are SGHNT and YYREEE (reference sequence). CDR3 amino acids: CASSYPGQGNQETQYF. CDR3 sequence (DNA): TGTGCCAGCAGTTATCCGGGACAGGGAAATCAAGAGACCCAGTACTTC.

The chain joins TRBV14 to TRBJ2-7, with D hard to call. The V end was cut by 1 base, the J end by 5 bases, with 12 bases between. This CDR3 is 14 amino acids long. CDR1 and CDR2 (germline): SGHDN, FVKESK. CDR3 nucleotides: TGTGCCAGCAGCCAAGTGATGGGTTCGAACGAGCAGTACTTC. This translates into CASSQVMGSNEQYF.

The gene calls are TRBV4-1 and TRBJ1-2; D gene uncertain. Germline CDR1 reads MGHRA; CDR2 reads YSYEKL. This CDR3 is built from 14 residues. Between the trimmed V and J ends, which lost 4 bases and 2 bases, there was a span of 11 bases. This chain's CDR3 is CASSPTLLNYGYTF. The CDR3 coding sequence is TGCGCCAGCAGCCCAACACTACTAAACTATGGCTACACCTTC.

For the CDR3, the DNA is TGTGCCAGTAGTACCGCCCGGGGGCCGAATGAAAAACTGTTTTTT. Protein sequence: CASSTARGPNEKLFF. The chain employs TRBV19 and TRBJ1-4, with D possibly being TRBD1 (6 bases). Germline V gene lookup returns CDR1 LNHDA and CDR2 SQIVND (reference sequence). This CDR3 spans 15 amino acids. V dropped 4 bases and J dropped 5 bases, with 14 bases sitting between them. Drawing the rest from reference TRBV19 and TRBJ1-4, the complete variable domain is DGGITQSPKYLFRKEGQNVTLSCEQNLNHDAMYWYRQDPGQGLRLIYYSQIVNDFQKGDIAEGYSVSREKKESFPLTVTSAQKNPTAFYLCASSTARGPNEKLFFGSGTQLSVL.

In DNA, the CDR3 is TGTGCCAGCAGCCTGGGACAGGGGGGCACAGATACGCAGTATTTT. Translated, it gives CASSLGQGGTDTQYF. The chain combines TRBV5-8 with TRBJ2-3; TRBD1 matches at 11 bases. Germline V gives CDR1 SGHTS, CDR2 YDEGEE. The CDR3 totals 15 residues. Trimming at V came to 4 bases and at J to 1 base, leaving 2 bases not matched to a gene.

V usage is TRBV9 and J usage is TRBJ2-1, with TRBD2 matching 9 bases. Germline V gene data show CDR1 as SGDLS and CDR2 as YYNGEE. Losses at the gene ends were 1 base for V and 7 bases for J; bases not matched to a gene: 9. This CDR3 is built from 16 residues. CDR3 DNA sequence: TGTGCCAGCAGCGTACGGGTGCGGGAGGGACGGAATGAGCAGTTCTTC. Translated: CASSVRVREGRNEQFF.

V is TRBV5-4 and J is TRBJ2-7, with D possibly called TRBD1 or TRBD2 (5 bases each). Germline V gene sequence: CDR1 SGHNT, CDR2 YYREEE (reference sequence). The CDR3 has 14 residues. The V end was cut by 1 base, the J end by 0 bases, with 8 bases between. The DNA of the CDR3 is TGTGCCAGCAGCTTGTACGGGGCCTCCTACGAGCAGTACTTC. Its translation is CASSLYGASYEQYF.

The V gene is TRBV7-2, the J gene TRBJ2-7; D ambiguous. The germline CDR1 and CDR2 sequences are SGHTA and FQGNSA. The CDR3 totals 11 residues. V was shortened by 2 bases and J by 6 bases, with 5 bases between the two germline ends. Here the CDR3 reads CASSLFGEQYF. The CDR3 DNA reads as TGTGCCAGCAGCTTATTTGGCGAGCAGTACTTC.

This chain uses TRBV28 with TRBJ2-7; 7 bases fit TRBD1. Germline lookup yields CDR1 MDHEN and CDR2 SYDVKM. The CDR3 sequence is 14 residues long. V shed 10 bases and J 2 bases; nucleotides not matched to a gene: 11. CDR3: CATVYRGYAYEQYF. The CDR3 bases are TGTGCCACCGTATACAGGGGTTACGCCTACGAGCAGTACTTC.